The present T cell receptor beta chain was sequenced within a study of blood T cells in healthy people across ages. Regarding the study as a whole: Per million T cells, the diversity of TCR beta decreased roughly linearly as age advanced.

Of note for this clonotype: Its antigen remains unidentified.

Through a sample-barcoded 5' primer and a J-beta primer mix, a second PCR was run for roughly 6 to 11 cycles. TCRdb re-called the 5' RACE reads through MiXCR, storing one row per CDR3 protein. Of 900,000 to 950,000 distinct CDR3 sequences in the sample, about 29% are singletons; the top ten hold roughly 10%. Germline lookup yields CDR1 SGDLS and CDR2 YYNGEE. Trimming removed 4 bases from V and 2 bases from J, with 13 bases in between. This CDR3 contains 15 residues. These data also formed part of another study, on T cells of mothers and their children.

This sequence originates from a woman aged 40 to 50 in good health. The material sequenced was blood. The chain joins TRBV9 to TRBJ1-5; D unresolved. The CDR3 DNA is TGTGCCAGCAGCCCCTGGGCAGAAGGCAATCAGCCCCAGCATTTT. This sequence encodes CASSPWAEGNQPQHF.